Each of the 10 T cell receptor beta chains below was sequenced from the same sample in a study of blood T cell repertoires in COVID-19. Sequencing was performed with immunoSEQ multiplex PCR; in TCRdb, only in-frame clones are kept and a portion is missing. Of fewer than 65,000 clones in the sample, 89% were seen once. Material for sequencing was peripheral blood. The receptors were gathered from a man aged 55-75 years with acute or convalescent COVID-19.

The chain uses TRBV25-1 and TRBJ1-3; perhaps TRBD1 as D (6 bases). This CDR3 has 15 amino acids. Germline V gene data show CDR1 as MGHDK and CDR2 as SYGVNS. Trimming left V 6 bases short and J 4 bases short, with 16 bases between. CDR3 in amino acids: CASSATGIGGNTIYF. CDR3 nucleotides: TGTGCCAGCAGCGCCACAGGGATAGGAGGAAACACCATATATTTT.

The J gene is TRBJ1-2, the V gene TRBV9; TRBD1 matches 8 bases. J gave up 5 bases and V 0 bases, and 0 bases lay outside the gene matches. CDR3 length equals 13 residues. Looked up from germline, CDR1 is SGDLS and CDR2 is YYNGEE. The CDR3 is CASSVGQGYGYTF. CDR3 DNA sequence: TGTGCCAGCAGCGTAGGACAGGGGTATGGCTACACCTTC.

This sequence joins TRBV7-4 and TRBJ2-7, with TRBD2 as a possible D gene (5 bases). Germline CDR1 is SGHVT and CDR2 is SQSDAQ. The CDR3 length is 14 residues. V lost 5 bases and J 3 bases, leaving 14 bases between the germline ends. CDR3 sequence reads: CASSPAPGFYEQYF. In DNA, the CDR3 is TGTGCCAGCAGCCCAGCGCCGGGATTCTACGAGCAGTACTTC.

The chain joins TRBV5-1 to TRBJ1-1; 7 nucleotides agree with TRBD1. The junction had 6 bases not matched to a gene; V was cut back by 4 bases and J by 0 bases. Looked up from germline, CDR1 is SGHRS and CDR2 is YFSETQ. CDR3 length equals 15 residues. In nucleotides, the CDR3 is TGCGCCAGCAGCAACAGACAGGGTATGAACACTGAAGCTTTCTTT. Its translation is CASSNRQGMNTEAFF.

The chain carries TRBV9 and TRBJ2-3; tentatively, D is TRBD1 (6 bases). This CDR3 region has 17 residues. Trimming took off 0 bases at V and 5 bases at J, with 19 bases between the two ends. Germline V lookup: CDR1 SGDLS, CDR2 YYNGEE. DNA of the CDR3: TGTGCCAGCAGCGTAGGGGAACAGGGATTTCTACGAGATACGCAGTATTTT. Translated, it gives CASSVGEQGFLRDTQYF.

The rearrangement links TRBV27 to TRBJ1-3, with 8 bases identical to TRBD1. V gave up 5 bases and J gave up 2 bases; unmatched junction bases: 11. Germline V gives CDR1 MNHEY, CDR2 SMNVEV (reference sequence). The CDR3 runs 17 residues. CDR3 bases: TGTGCCAGCAGTGAGACAGGGGTAAGAAGTACTGGAAACACCATATATTTT. Translation gives CASSETGVRSTGNTIYF.

The chain has TRBV29-1 and TRBJ1-6; 7 positions agree with TRBD1. The trim removed 6 bases at V and 6 bases at J, leaving 8 bases unmatched. There are 14 residues in the CDR3. Germline V gene sequence: CDR1 SQVTM, CDR2 ANQGSEA. The DNA of the CDR3 is TGCAGCGTCGCTACCGGGACAGCTAATTCACCCCTCCACTTT. Protein sequence: CSVATGTANSPLHF.

This clone appeared a few times. The chain is built from TRBV5-6 and TRBJ1-6; D unresolved. The CDR3 covers 12 residues. From germline, CDR1 is SGHDT and CDR2 YYEEEE. Trimming cost V 0 bases and J 9 bases, with 4 bases left between them. This CDR3 reads CASSLGSSPLHF. The CDR3 DNA reads TGTGCCAGCAGCTTGGGGAGTTCACCCCTCCACTTT.

A remark on this clone: One end of the junction fails to match germline, which may point to a read error. The V gene is TRBV11-3, the J gene TRBJ2-7; 9 nucleotides agree with TRBD1. Per germline, CDR1 SGHNT and CDR2 YENEEA. This CDR3 is 13 amino acids long. The CDR3 DNA follows: TGTGCCAGCAGCTTGACAGGGGGTTACGGGCAGTACTTC. Translating it yields CASSLTGGYGQYF.

The table lists this clone with a count of one. V is TRBV5-1 and J is TRBJ2-2; D is uncertain. CDR3 length: 11 amino acids. Trimming took 5 bases from V and 9 from J, leaving 8 bases between them. CDR1 and CDR2 (germline): SGHRS, YFSETQ. This chain's CDR3 is CASSEARELFF. The CDR3 nucleotides read TGCGCCAGCAGTGAAGCGAGGGAGCTGTTTTTT.